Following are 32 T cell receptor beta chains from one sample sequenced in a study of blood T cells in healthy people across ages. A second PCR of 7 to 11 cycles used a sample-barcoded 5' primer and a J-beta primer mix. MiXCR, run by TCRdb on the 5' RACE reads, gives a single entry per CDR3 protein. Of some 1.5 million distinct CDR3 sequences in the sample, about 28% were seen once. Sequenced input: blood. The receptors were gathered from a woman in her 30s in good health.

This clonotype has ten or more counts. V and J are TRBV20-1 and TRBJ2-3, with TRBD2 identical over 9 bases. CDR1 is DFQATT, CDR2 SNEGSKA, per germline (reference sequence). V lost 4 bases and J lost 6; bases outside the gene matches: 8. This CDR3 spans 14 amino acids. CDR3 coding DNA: TGCAGTGCTACGACTAGCGGAAGGGGTGATACGCAGTATTTT. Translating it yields CSATTSGRGDTQYF.

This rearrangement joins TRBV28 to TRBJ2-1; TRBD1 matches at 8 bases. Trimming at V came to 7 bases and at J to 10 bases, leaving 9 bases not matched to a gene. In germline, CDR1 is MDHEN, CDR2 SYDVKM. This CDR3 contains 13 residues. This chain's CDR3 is CASNEDRANEQFF. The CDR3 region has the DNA TGTGCCAGCAACGAGGACAGGGCGAACGAGCAGTTCTTC.

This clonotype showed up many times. In DNA form, the CDR3 reads TGTGCCAGCAGCCCACGGGCGTTTGGGGCCAACGTCCTGACTTTC. This encodes CASSPRAFGANVLTF. The V call is TRBV7-2, the J call TRBJ2-6; D gene ambiguous. Looked up from germline, CDR1 is SGHTA and CDR2 is FQGNSA. This CDR3 contains 15 residues. Trimming cost V 5 bases and J 3 bases, with 11 bases left between them.

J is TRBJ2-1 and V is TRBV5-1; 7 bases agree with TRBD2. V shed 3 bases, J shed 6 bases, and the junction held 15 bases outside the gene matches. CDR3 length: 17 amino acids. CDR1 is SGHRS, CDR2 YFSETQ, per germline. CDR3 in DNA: TGCGCCAGCAGCTCCGCCCCCGGGACTACCACAGGCAATGAGCAGTTCTTC. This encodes CASSSAPGTTTGNEQFF.

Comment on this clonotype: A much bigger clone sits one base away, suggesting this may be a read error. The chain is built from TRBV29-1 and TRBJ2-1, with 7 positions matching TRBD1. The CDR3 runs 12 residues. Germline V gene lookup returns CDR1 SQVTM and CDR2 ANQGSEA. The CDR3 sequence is CSGEDRVDEQFF. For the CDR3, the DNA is TGCAGCGGTGAAGACAGGGTAGATGAGCAGTTCTTC.

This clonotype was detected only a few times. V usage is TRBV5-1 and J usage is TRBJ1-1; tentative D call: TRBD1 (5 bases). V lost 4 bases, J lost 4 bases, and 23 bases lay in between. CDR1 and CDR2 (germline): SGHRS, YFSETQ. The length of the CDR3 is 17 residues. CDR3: CASSPGRWGQPGTEAFF. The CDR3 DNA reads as TGCGCCAGCAGCCCCGGCCGGTGGGGCCAGCCGGGCACTGAAGCTTTCTTT.

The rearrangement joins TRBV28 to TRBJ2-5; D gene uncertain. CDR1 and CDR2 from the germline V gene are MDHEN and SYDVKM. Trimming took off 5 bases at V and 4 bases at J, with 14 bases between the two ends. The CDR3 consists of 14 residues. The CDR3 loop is CASSTTARRETQYF. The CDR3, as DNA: TGTGCCAGCAGTACAACTGCGAGGCGAGAGACCCAGTACTTC.

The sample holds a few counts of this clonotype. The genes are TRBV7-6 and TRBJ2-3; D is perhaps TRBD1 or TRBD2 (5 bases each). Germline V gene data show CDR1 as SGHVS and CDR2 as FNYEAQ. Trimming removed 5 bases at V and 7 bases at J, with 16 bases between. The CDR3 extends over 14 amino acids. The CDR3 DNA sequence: TGTGCCAGCAGCCCCGTTGAGGGGATGAATACGCAGTATTTT. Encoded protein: CASSPVEGMNTQYF.

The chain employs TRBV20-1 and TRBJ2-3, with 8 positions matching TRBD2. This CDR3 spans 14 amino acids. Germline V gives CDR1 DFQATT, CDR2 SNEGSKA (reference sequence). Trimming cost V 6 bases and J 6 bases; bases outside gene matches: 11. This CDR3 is CSARAGVVADTQYF. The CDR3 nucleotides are TGCAGTGCCCGAGCGGGAGTAGTCGCGGATACGCAGTATTTT.

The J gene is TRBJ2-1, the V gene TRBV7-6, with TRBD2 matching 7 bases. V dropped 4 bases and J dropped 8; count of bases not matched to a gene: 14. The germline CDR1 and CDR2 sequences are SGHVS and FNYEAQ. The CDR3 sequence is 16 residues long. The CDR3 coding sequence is TGTGCCAGCAGCTCCCGTGGCGGGAGTCTACACGATGAGCAGTTCTTC. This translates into CASSSRGGSLHDEQFF. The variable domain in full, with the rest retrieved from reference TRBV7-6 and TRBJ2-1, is GAGVSQSPRYKVTKRGQDVALRCDPISGHVSLYWYRQALGQGPEFLTYFNYEAQQDKSGLPNDRFSAERPEGSISTLTIQRTEQRDSAMYRCASSSRGGSLHDEQFFGPGTRLTVL.

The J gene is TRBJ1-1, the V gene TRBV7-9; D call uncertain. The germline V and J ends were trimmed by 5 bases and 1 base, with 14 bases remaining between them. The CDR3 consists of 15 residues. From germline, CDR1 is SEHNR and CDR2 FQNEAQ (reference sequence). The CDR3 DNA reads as TGTGCCAGCAGCCCCCCACCCCGCCCGAACACTGAAGCTTTCTTT. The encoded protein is CASSPPPRPNTEAFF. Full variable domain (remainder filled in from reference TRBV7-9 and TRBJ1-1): DTGVSQNPRHKITKRGQNVTFRCDPISEHNRLYWYRQTLGQGPEFLTYFQNEAQLEKSRLLSDRFSAERPKGSFSTLEIQRTEQGDSAMYLCASSPPPRPNTEAFFGQGTRLTVV.

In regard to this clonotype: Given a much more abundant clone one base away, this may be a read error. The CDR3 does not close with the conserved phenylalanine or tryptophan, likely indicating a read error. The CDR3 spells CASSFGREETQYS. The DNA of the CDR3 is TGTGCCAGCAGCTTTGGCAGGGAAGAGACCCAGTACTCC. The V gene is TRBV7-2, the J gene TRBJ2-5; perhaps TRBD1 as D (5 bases). CDR1 and CDR2 from the germline V gene are SGHTA and FQGNSA. The CDR3 has 13 residues. V was cut by 3 bases and J by 3 bases, with 8 bases left in between.

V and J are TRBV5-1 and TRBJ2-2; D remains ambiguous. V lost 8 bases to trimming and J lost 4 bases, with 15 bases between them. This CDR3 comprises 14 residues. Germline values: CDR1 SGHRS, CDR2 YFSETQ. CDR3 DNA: TGCGCCAGTTCAAGGGATCCACGCACCGGGGAGCTGTTTTTT. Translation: CASSRDPRTGELFF.

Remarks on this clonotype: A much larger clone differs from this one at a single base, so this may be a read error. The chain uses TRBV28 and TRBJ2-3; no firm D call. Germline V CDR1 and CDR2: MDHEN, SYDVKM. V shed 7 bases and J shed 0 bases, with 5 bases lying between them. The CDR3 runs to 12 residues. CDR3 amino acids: CASTKSTDTQYF. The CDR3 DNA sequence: TGTGCCAGCACTAAGAGCACAGATACGCAGTATTTT.

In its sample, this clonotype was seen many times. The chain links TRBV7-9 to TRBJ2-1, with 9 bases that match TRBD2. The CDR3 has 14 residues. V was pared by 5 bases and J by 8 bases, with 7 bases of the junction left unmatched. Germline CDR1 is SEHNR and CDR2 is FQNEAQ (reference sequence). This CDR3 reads CASSRGTSFHEQFF. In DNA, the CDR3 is TGTGCCAGCAGCCGCGGGACTAGCTTCCATGAGCAGTTCTTC.

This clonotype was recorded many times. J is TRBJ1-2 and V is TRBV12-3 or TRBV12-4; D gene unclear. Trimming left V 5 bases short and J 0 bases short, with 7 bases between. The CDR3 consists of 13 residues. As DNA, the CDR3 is TGTGCCAGCAGTCCAACACCTAACTATGGCTACACCTTC. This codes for CASSPTPNYGYTF.

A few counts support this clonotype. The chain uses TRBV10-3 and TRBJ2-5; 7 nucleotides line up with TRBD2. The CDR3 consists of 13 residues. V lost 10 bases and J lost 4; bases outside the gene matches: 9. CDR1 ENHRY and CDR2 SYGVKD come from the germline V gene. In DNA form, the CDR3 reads TGTGCCACATCGCCCCCGGGAGGAGAGACCCAGTACTTC. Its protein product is CATSPPGGETQYF.

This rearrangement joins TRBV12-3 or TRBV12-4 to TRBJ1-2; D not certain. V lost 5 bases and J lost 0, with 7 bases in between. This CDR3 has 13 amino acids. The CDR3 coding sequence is TGTGCCAGCAGTGCTGCAGCTAACTATGGCTACACCTTC. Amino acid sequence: CASSAAANYGYTF.

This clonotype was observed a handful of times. The CDR3 nucleotides are TGTGCCTGCGGACAGCCGTGCTACGAGCAGTACTTC. It yields the protein CACGQPCYEQYF. The chain recombines TRBV6-5 with TRBJ2-7; possibly TRBD1 for D (6 bases). The CDR3 runs to 12 residues. Trimming left V 11 bases short and J 3 bases short, with 14 bases between. The V gene's germline CDR1 is MNHEY and CDR2 SVGAGI.

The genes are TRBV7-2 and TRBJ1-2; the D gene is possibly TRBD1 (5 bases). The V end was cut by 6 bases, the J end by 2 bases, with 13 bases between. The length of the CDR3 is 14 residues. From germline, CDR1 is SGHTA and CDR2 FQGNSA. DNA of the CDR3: TGTGCCAGCAGACCGACGGGACGGAACTATGGCTACACCTTC. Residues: CASRPTGRNYGYTF.

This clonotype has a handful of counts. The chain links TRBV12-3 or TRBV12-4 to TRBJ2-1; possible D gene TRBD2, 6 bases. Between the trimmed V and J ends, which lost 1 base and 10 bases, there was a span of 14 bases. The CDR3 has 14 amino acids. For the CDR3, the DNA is TGTGCCAGCAGTTTAGGGCAGGGAGGCTACGAGCAGTTCTTC. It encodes CASSLGQGGYEQFF.

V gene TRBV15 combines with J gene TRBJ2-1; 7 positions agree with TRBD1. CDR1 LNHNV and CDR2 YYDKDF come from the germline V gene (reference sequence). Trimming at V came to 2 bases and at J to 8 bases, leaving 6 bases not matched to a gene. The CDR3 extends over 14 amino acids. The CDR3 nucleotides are TGTGCCACCAGCAGATTCTTGCAGGGGGATGAGCAGTTCTTC. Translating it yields CATSRFLQGDEQFF.

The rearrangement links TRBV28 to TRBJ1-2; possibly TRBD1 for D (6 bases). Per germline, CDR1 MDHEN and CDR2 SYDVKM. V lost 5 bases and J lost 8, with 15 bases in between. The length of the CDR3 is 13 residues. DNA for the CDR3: TGTGCCAGCAGTCAGGACAGATTCTTCGGCTACACCTTC. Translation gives CASSQDRFFGYTF.

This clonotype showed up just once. The CDR3 is CASTTLTGPQGGYTF. In DNA, the CDR3 is TGTGCCAGCACTACCCTGACAGGACCCCAGGGTGGCTACACCTTC. The chain recombines TRBV5-4 with TRBJ1-2, with TRBD1 as a possible D gene (6 bases). In germline, CDR1 is SGHNT, CDR2 YYREEE (reference sequence). V dropped 6 bases and J dropped 7 bases, with 22 bases sitting between them. This CDR3 spans 15 amino acids.

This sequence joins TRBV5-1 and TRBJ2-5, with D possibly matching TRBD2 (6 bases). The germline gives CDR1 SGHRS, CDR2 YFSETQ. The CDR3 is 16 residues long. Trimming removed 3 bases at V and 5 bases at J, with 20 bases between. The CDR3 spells CASSSGTPPPWETQYF. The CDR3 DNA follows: TGCGCCAGCAGCTCCGGGACTCCACCTCCTTGGGAGACCCAGTACTTC.

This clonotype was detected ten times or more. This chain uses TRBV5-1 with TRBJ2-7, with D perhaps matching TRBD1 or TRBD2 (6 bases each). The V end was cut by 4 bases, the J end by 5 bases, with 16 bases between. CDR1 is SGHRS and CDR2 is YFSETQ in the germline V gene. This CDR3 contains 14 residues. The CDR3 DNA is TGCGCCAGCAGCGTCGAGGGGGGCGACGACGAGCAGTACTTC. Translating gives CASSVEGGDDEQYF.

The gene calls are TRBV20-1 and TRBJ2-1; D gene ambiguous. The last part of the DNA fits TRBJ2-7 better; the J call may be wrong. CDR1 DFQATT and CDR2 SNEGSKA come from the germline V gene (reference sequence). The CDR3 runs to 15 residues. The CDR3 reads CSARDNRVSYNEQYF. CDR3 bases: TGCAGTGCTAGAGATAACAGAGTCTCCTACAATGAGCAGTACTTC.

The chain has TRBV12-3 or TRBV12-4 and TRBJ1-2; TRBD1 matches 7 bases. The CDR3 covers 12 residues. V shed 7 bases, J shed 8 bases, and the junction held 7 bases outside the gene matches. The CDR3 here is CASTTGVAGYTF. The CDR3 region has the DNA TGTGCCAGCACTACAGGGGTTGCAGGCTACACCTTC.

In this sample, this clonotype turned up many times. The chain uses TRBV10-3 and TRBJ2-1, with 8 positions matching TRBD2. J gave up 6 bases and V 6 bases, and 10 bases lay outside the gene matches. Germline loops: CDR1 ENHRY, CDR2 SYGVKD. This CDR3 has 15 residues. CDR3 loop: CAIRQELAGFNEQFF. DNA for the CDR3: TGTGCCATCAGACAGGAGTTAGCGGGATTCAATGAGCAGTTCTTC.

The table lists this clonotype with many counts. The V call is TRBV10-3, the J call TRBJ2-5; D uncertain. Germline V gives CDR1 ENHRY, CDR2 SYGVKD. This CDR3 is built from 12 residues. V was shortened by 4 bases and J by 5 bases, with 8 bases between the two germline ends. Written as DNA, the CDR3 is TGTGCCATCAGTGCCTCTTGGGAGACCCAGTACTTC. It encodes CAISASWETQYF.

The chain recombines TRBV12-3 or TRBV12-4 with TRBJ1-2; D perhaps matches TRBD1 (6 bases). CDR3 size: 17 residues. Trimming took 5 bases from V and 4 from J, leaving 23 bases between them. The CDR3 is CASSPGGLFEISYGYTF. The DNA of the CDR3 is TGTGCCAGCAGTCCGGGGGGGCTATTTGAGATCTCCTATGGCTACACCTTC.

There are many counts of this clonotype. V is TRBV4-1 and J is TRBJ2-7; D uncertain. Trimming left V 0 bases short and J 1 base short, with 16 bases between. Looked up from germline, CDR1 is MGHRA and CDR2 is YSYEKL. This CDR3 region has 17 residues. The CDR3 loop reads CASSQDSPMGSSYEQYF. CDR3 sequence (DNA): TGCGCCAGCAGCCAAGATTCCCCGATGGGCTCATCCTACGAGCAGTACTTC.